This TCR beta chain was sequenced for a study of cytomegalovirus exposure and HLA in healthy donors. Study overall: A previous analysis identified more than 100 million unique TCR beta sequences derived from some 200 million T cells. Findings and limits, study-wide: Common viral pathogens were later found to be apparently linked to several of the most significant clusters. More clonal expansion characterized HLA-associated TCR beta chains than equally common others in a later analysis. Researchers reported in a later analysis that a missense DCLRE1C variant was tied to TCR beta V- and J-gene trimming.

With 60 Vbeta and 13 Jbeta primers, the PCR was carried out. Using immunoSEQ multiplex PCR, the repertoire was profiled, and TCRdb retains in-frame clones only, with some absent. The sample records about 130,000 clones, roughly a tenth being singletons. To note about this clone: The target antigen is unknown.

Trimming at V came to 5 bases and at J to 3 bases, leaving 7 bases not matched to a gene. Germline CDR1 is SGHTA and CDR2 is FQGTGA. The CDR3 extends over 15 amino acids. The receptor was derived from a young woman in good health and CMV-seropositive. Specimen: PBMCs. J is TRBJ2-7 and V is TRBV7-3, with 10 nucleotides matching TRBD1. CDR3 coding DNA: TGTGCCAGCAGCGTACGTGGGACAGGGGACTACGAGCAGTACTTC. This codes for CASSVRGTGDYEQYF.